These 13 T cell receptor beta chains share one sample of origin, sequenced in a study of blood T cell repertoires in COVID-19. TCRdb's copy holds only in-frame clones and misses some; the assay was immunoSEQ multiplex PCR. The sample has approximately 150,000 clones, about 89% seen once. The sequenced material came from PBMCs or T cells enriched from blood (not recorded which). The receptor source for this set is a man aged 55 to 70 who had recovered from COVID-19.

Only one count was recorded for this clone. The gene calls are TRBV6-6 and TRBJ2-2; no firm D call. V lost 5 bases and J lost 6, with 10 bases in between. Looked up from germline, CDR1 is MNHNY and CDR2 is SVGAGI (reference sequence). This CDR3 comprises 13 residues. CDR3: CASSKVQAGELFF. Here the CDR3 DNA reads TGTGCCAGCAGTAAAGTTCAGGCCGGGGAGCTGTTTTTT.

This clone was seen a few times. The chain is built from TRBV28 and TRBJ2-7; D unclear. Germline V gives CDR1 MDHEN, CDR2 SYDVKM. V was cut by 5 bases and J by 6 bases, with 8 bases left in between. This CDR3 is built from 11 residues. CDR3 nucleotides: TGTGCCAGCAGTCCCTTCCGCGAGCAGTACTTC. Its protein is CASSPFREQYF. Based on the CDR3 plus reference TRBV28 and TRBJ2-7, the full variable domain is DVKVTQSSRYLVKRTGEKVFLECVQDMDHENMFWYRQDPGLGLRLIYFSYDVKMKEKGDIPEGYSVSREKKERFSLILESASTNQTSMYLCASSPFREQYFGPGTRLTVT.

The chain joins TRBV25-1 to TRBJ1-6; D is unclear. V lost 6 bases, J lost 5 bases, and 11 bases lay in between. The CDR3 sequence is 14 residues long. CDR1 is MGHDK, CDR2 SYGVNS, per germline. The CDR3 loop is CASRTQTDNSPLHF. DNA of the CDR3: TGTGCCAGCAGGACACAAACTGATAATTCACCCCTCCACTTT.

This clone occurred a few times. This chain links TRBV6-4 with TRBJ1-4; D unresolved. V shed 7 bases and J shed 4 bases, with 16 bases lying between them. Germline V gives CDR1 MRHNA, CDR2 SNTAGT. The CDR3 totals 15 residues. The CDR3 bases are TGTGCCAGCATCCTGAGCGAGTGCTATAATGAAAAACTGTTTTTT. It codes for CASILSECYNEKLFF.

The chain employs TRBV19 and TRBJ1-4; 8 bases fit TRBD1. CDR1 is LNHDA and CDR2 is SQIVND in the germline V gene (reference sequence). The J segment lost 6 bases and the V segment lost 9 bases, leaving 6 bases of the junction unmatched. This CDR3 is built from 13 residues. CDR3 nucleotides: TGTGCCAGCACGGACAGGGCGTATGAAAAACTGTTTTTT. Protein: CASTDRAYEKLFF.

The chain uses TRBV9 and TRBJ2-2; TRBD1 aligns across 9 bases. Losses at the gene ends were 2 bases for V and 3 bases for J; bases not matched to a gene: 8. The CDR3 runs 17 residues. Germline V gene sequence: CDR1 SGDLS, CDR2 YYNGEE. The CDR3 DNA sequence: TGTGCCAGCAGCGTTTACTCCGGGACAGGGTACACCGGGGAGCTGTTTTTT. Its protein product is CASSVYSGTGYTGELFF.

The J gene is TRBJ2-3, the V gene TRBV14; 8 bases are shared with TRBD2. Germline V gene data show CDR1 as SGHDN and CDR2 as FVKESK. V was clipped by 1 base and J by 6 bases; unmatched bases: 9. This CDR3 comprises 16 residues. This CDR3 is CASSQGIGGAMDTQYF. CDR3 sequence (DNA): TGTGCCAGCAGCCAAGGAATCGGGGGGGCAATGGATACGCAGTATTTT. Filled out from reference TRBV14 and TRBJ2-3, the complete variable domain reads EAGVTQFPSHSVIEKGQTVTLRCDPISGHDNLYWYRRVMGKEIKFLLHFVKESKQDESGMPNNRFLAERTGGTYSTLKVQPAELEDSGVYFCASSQGIGGAMDTQYFGPGTRLTVL.

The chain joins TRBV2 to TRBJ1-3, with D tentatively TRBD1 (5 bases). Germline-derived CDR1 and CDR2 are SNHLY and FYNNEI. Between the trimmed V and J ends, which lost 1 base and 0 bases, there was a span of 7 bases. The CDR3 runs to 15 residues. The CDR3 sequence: CASSEGGFSGNTIYF. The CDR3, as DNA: TGTGCCAGCAGTGAAGGGGGCTTCTCTGGAAACACCATATATTTT. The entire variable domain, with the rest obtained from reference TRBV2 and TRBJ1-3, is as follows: EPEVTQTPSHQVTQMGQEVILRCVPISNHLYFYWYRQILGQKVEFLVSFYNNEISEKSEIFDDQFSVERPDGSNFTLKIRSTKLEDSAMYFCASSEGGFSGNTIYFGEGSWLTVV.

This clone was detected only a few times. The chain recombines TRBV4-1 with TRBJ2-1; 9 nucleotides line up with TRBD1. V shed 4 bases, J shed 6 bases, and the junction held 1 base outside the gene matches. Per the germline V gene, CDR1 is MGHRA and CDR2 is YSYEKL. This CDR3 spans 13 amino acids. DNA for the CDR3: TGCGCCAGCAGCCCGGACAGGGGCAATGAGCAGTTCTTC. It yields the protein CASSPDRGNEQFF.

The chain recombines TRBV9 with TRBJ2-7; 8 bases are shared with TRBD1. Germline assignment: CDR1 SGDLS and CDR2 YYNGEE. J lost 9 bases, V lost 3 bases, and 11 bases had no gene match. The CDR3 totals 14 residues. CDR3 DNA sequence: TGTGCCAGCAGCGGTGGACAGGGAGGACTTGGGCAGTACTTC. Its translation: CASSGGQGGLGQYF.

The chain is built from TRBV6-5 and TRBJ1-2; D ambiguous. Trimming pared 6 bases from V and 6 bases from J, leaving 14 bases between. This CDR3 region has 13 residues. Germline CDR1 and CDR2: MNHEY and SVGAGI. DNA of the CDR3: TGTGCCAGCAGGGCAGGCCGAGGGAATGGCTACACCTTC. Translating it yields CASRAGRGNGYTF.

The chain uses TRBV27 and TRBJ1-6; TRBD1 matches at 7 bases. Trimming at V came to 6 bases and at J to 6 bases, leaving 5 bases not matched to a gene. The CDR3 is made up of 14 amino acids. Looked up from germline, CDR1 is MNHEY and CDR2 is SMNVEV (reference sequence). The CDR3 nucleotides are TGTGCCAGCAGGACAGGGACCCTTAATTCACCCCTCCACTTT. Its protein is CASRTGTLNSPLHF.

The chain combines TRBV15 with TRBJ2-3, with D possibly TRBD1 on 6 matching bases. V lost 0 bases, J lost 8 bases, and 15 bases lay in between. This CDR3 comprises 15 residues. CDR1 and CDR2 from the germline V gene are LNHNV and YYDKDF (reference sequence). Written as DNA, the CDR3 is TGTGCCACCAGCAGAGATCTGGCAGGGGACGGTACGCAGTATTTT. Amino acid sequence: CATSRDLAGDGTQYF. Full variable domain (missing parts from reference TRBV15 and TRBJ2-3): DAMVIQNPRYQVTQFGKPVTLSCSQTLNHNVMYWYQQKSSQAPKLLFHYYDKDFNNEADTPDNFQSRRPNTSFCFLDIRSPGLGDTAMYLCATSRDLAGDGTQYFGPGTRLTVL.